This TCR beta chain stems from a study of shared clonotypes between healthy human individuals. Overall study results and limits: The four-donor shared clonotypes exceeded non-shared clonotypes in generation probability, with non-shared ones scoring lower.

Measured with immunoSEQ multiplex PCR; TCRdb has only the in-frame clones, and not every one. Of about 110,000 clones detected, approximately 70% appear once; the ten largest clones hold approximately 25%. The CDR3 sequence is 15 residues long. From germline, CDR1 is SGDLS and CDR2 YYNGEE. The trim removed 4 bases at V and 3 bases at J, leaving 2 bases unmatched. Regarding this clone: The antigen remains unidentified. A single base separates this from a much larger clone, so it may be a read error.

Source material: memory CD8+ T cells sorted from blood. Subset described: CD45RO+ cells pooled with CCR7-negative TemRA cells. This chain connects TRBV9 to TRBJ2-2, with 11 nucleotides matching TRBD2. This sequence originates from a woman in her twenties or thirties in good health. CDR3 sequence: CASSPLAGDTGELFF. Here the CDR3 DNA reads TGTGCCAGCAGCCCACTAGCGGGGGACACCGGGGAGCTGTTTTTT. Together with reference TRBV9 and TRBJ2-2, the CDR3 gives the full variable domain: DSGVTQTPKHLITATGQRVTLRCSPRSGDLSVYWYQQSLDQGLQFLIQYYNGEERAKGNILERFSAQQFPDLHSELNLSSLELGDSALYFCASSPLAGDTGELFFGEGSRLTVL.